This T cell receptor (beta chain) appears in the sequencing data of a study of early T cells in non-severe SARS-CoV-2 infection. As for the study in general: The sequenced material was bulk RNA from unsorted whole blood, and its chains were unpaired.

TCRdb reprocessed the 5' RACE reads with MiXCR, giving one entry per CDR3 protein. The sample lists tens of thousands of distinct CDR3 sequences, about 9.4% seen once, with 5.9% in the top ten. Trimming stripped 5 bases from V and 0 bases from J, with 2 bases between. Per germline, CDR1 LGHDT and CDR2 YNNKEL (reference sequence). The CDR3 covers 13 residues. This clonotype was seen many times. The source of this sequence is an adult who was a healthcare worker with PCR-confirmed SARS-CoV-2 infection or an uninfected control (not recorded which). This chain joins TRBV3-1 and TRBJ2-6; D call uncertain. Input material: whole blood. The CDR3 DNA is TGTGCCAGCAGCATCTCTGGGGCCAACGTCCTGACTTTC. Its protein product is CASSISGANVLTF.